The 10 T cell receptor beta chains presented below share a single source sample, sequenced in a study of glioma-infiltrating T cells. TCR alpha and beta CDR3 regions were amplified from RNA using iRepertoire nested multiplex PCR. TCRdb processed the multiplex PCR reads anew with MiXCR; each CDR3 protein has one entry. The data contain 150,000 or so distinct CDR3 sequences, about two fifths of them singletons. Source material: glioma tissue, nonneoplastic brain tissue, or PBMCs (not recorded which). Receptors originate from a human donor with low-grade glioma or glioblastoma, undergoing nonglioma brain surgery, or in good health (not recorded which).

Ten or more counts support this clonotype. The chain combines TRBV6-6 with TRBJ2-7, with 7 bases identical to TRBD1. Germline V gene data show CDR1 as MNHNY and CDR2 as SVGAGI (reference sequence). The V segment lost 2 bases and the J segment 6 bases; nucleotides outside the gene matches: 4. The length of the CDR3 is 13 residues. The CDR3 coding sequence is TGTGCCAGCAGTTACGAGACAGGGCGCGAGCAGTACTTC. Translating gives CASSYETGREQYF.

To note about this clonotype: Relative to the germline gene, one junction end is altered; a read error may explain this. This chain connects TRBV7-9 to TRBJ2-5; the D is unclear. The CDR3 consists of 15 residues. Germline values: CDR1 SEHNR, CDR2 FQNEAQ (reference sequence). In nucleotides, the CDR3 is TGTGCCAGCAGCTTAGCGCGAGGCCCTGAAGAGACGCAGTACTTC. Translated: CASSLARGPEETQYF.

This clonotype has more than one count but fewer than ten. J is TRBJ1-1 and V is TRBV6-1; D is unresolved. Germline V gives CDR1 MNHNS, CDR2 SASEGT. The CDR3 extends over 14 amino acids. Between the trimmed V and J ends, which lost 5 bases and 1 base, there was a span of 11 bases. The CDR3: CASSTSGGNTEAFF. The CDR3, as DNA: TGTGCCAGCAGTACCTCCGGCGGGAACACTGAAGCTTTCTTT.

About this clonotype itself: A read error may explain this, as a much larger clone is one base away. V usage is TRBV20-1 and J usage is TRBJ2-3, with a tentative D call TRBD2 (7 bases). The CDR3 contains 14 residues. Germline V lookup: CDR1 DFQATT, CDR2 SNEGSKA (reference sequence). The CDR3 coding sequence is TGCGGTGCGAACGGGGGGCGGGGCACAGATACGCAGTATTTT. As protein: CGANGGRGTDTQYF.

This clonotype was counted only a few times. This chain links TRBV6-2 or TRBV6-3 with TRBJ2-7; 7 bases align to TRBD1. Unmatched junction bases numbered 7, after V lost 2 bases and J lost 6 bases. The CDR3 is 14 amino acids. The germline V gene has CDR1 MNHEY and CDR2 SVGEGT. CDR3 residues: CASSYDRAMFEQYF. As DNA, the CDR3 is TGTGCCAGCAGTTACGACAGGGCAATGTTCGAGCAGTACTTC.

This clonotype was seen a few times. The V gene is TRBV4-1, the J gene TRBJ2-2; D not resolved. Germline V gene sequence: CDR1 MGHRA, CDR2 YSYEKL. Deletions cut 6 bases from V and 6 bases from J, with 14 bases between. This CDR3 is built from 14 residues. Written as DNA, the CDR3 is TGCGCCAGCAGTTTACTGGGGTTCGCCGGGGAGCTGTTTTTT. It is translated as CASSLLGFAGELFF.

The chain uses TRBV29-1 and TRBJ1-1; a possible D gene is TRBD1 (6 bases). V gave up 5 bases and J gave up 5 bases, with 12 bases separating them. This CDR3 is built from 12 residues. The germline V gene has CDR1 SQVTM and CDR2 ANQGSEA. This CDR3 reads CSVLKGGTEAFF. CDR3 nucleotides: TGCAGCGTTCTCAAAGGGGGGACTGAAGCTTTCTTT.

Concerning this clonotype: One end of the junction fails to match germline, which may point to a read error. The rearrangement links TRBV7-9 to TRBJ2-3; D call uncertain. The CDR3 runs to 14 residues. The germline CDR1 and CDR2 sequences are SEHNR and FQNEAQ (reference sequence). The DNA of the CDR3 is TGCGCCAGCAGCCAAAATGATGGGGTTGCTACGCAGTATTTT. Translating gives CASSQNDGVATQYF.

CDR3 loop: CASSYRWSGGPKAYEQYF. DNA of the CDR3: TGTGCCAGCAGTTACAGGTGGAGTGGAGGCCCCAAAGCCTACGAGCAGTACTTC. The V and J genes are TRBV6-9 and TRBJ2-7; a possible D gene is TRBD2 (5 bases). Trimming stripped 3 bases from V and 2 bases from J, with 23 bases between. CDR3 length equals 18 residues. In germline, CDR1 is MNHGY, CDR2 SVAAGI.

The V and J genes are TRBV9 and TRBJ2-1; maybe TRBD2 (6 bases). In germline, CDR1 is SGDLS, CDR2 YYNGEE. V lost 0 bases to trimming and J lost 5 bases, with 9 bases between them. The CDR3 is made up of 14 amino acids. The CDR3 region is CASSVDGTDNEQFF. The CDR3 bases are TGTGCCAGCAGCGTAGACGGGACTGACAATGAGCAGTTCTTC.